This TCR beta chain was sequenced during a study of T-cell reconstitution after alpha-beta-depleted transplantation in children (TCRdb year 2016). For context, the study as a whole: Using TCR repertoire profiling, the study quantitatively followed how T-cell immune reconstitution unfolded in children after TCRalphabeta/CD19-depleted allogeneic hematopoietic cell transplantation.

This clonotype showed up many times. Its antigen is currently not known. No much larger clonotype is one base removed from it; base qualities were not supplied. Libraries were built with PCR. TCRdb records Illumina HiSeq 2500 as the sequencer. Molecular barcoding was employed in the preparation of TCR libraries, with unique molecular identifiers being used to normalize TCRbeta repertoire quantification. TCRdb trimmed public reads at Q25 via fastp, called clones via MiXCR and kept in-frame beta chains. Rows with a matching CDR3 protein are joined into one entry that keeps the most common DNA and genes. The sample table records hundreds of thousands of distinct CDR3 sequences; 10% to 13% of these occur just once. The top ten constitute less than 5% of the sample. As encoded in the germline V gene (reference sequence), CDR1 is LNHNV while CDR2 is YYDKDF. Reading from cysteine to phenylalanine, the CDR3 counts 13 amino acids. Only the CDR3 region is kept as DNA, spanning 39 bases read in frame from base 1. V lost 6 bases and J lost 4 bases, and the count of bases not matched to a germline gene is 3.

The starting material was PBMCs from the stem cell graft donor, obtained from the stem cell graft. This receptor chain uses TRBV15 and TRBJ2-1; TRBD1 aligns with 7 central bases. The clonotype comes from a human donor who donated a stem cell graft to a child with acute myeloid leukemia. The CDR3 reads as follows: CATRMGQYNEQFF. The DNA sequence reads TGTGCCACCAGGATGGGACAGTACAATGAGCAGTTCTTC.